This TCR beta chain was captured in a study of cytomegalovirus exposure and HLA in healthy donors. With 60 Vbeta and 13 Jbeta primers, the PCR was carried out. The protocol was immunoSEQ multiplex PCR, while the TCRdb copy is restricted to in-frame clones and leaves out a portion. The sample includes about 190,000 clones, 75% to 90% seen only once; the top ten take 1.2%. The germline gives CDR1 SGDLS, CDR2 YYNGEE. The CDR3 runs 15 residues. The V end was cut by 0 bases, the J end by 0 bases, with 7 bases between. The chain employs TRBV9 and TRBJ2-1; D ambiguous. This sequence was found in a boy aged 2 to 10 in good health and CMV-seronegative. The sample was PBMCs. The DNA of the CDR3 is TGTGCCAGCAGCGTAGGAGGTTACTCCTACAATGAGCAGTTCTTC. It specifies CASSVGGYSYNEQFF.